The clone carrying this T cell receptor beta chain was seen just once. The data belong to a study of cytomegalovirus exposure and HLA in healthy donors. The CDR3 runs 15 residues. Germline assignment: CDR1 WSHSY and CDR2 SAAADI. V was pared by 4 bases and J by 3 bases, with 8 bases of the junction left unmatched. PCR amplification relied on 60 Vbeta primers (plus 13 Jbeta primers). Libraries were prepared by immunoSEQ multiplex PCR; TCRdb keeps only in-frame clonotypes and omits some of them. This sample has approximately 120,000 clones, with 60% to 85% found just once. Input material: PBMCs. The TCR sequence derives from a female donor in good health and CMV-seronegative. The V call is TRBV10-2, the J call TRBJ2-7, with 8 bases fitting TRBD2. The CDR3 reads CASSVGERGLYEQYF. CDR3 sequence (DNA): TGCGCCAGCAGTGTCGGGGAGCGGGGGCTCTACGAGCAGTACTTC.